This T cell receptor (beta chain) emerged from a study of cytotoxic CD8 clonotypes in ibrutinib-treated CLL. General observations from the study: Relative to age-matched healthy donors, clonality at baseline was higher, and it tracked circulating CD8+ T-cell counts. Under therapy, public clonotypes either contracted or stayed stable, and they were uncommon.

PBMCs were cryopreserved, and 1.5 to 2.5 micrograms of genomic DNA from them went into TCR beta libraries. Germline V gives CDR1 LNHDA, CDR2 SQIVND (reference sequence). V was pared by 2 bases and J by 5 bases, with 18 bases between. The CDR3 runs 17 residues. Turning to this clone: What it recognizes is unknown.

Libraries were prepared by immunoSEQ multiplex PCR; TCRdb keeps only in-frame clonotypes and omits some of them. The data hold under 150,000 clones, with 80% to 95% observed a single time. The sample was PBMCs, taken after 12 months of ibrutinib treatment. The clonotype was recovered from a human donor with chronic lymphocytic leukemia. V and J are TRBV19 and TRBJ2-2, with D perhaps being TRBD1 or TRBD2 (6 bases each). The CDR3 coding sequence is TGTGCCAGTAGTATACTGGGGGTGGGCGGGACAACCGGGGAGCTGTTTTTT. Its translation: CASSILGVGGTTGELFF.